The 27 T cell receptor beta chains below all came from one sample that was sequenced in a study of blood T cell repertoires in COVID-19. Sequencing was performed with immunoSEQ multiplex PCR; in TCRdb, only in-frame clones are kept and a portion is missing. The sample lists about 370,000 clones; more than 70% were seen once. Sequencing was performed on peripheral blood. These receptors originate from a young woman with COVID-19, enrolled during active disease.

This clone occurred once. CDR3 loop: CASSPVEVGSPLHF. In DNA form, the CDR3 reads TGTGCCAGCAGCCCCGTGGAGGTGGGATCACCCCTCCACTTT. The gene calls are TRBV13 and TRBJ1-6, with D hard to call. Per the germline V gene, CDR1 is PRHDT and CDR2 is FYEKMQ (reference sequence). This CDR3 is built from 14 residues. V was trimmed by 5 bases and J by 10 bases, leaving 15 bases between them.

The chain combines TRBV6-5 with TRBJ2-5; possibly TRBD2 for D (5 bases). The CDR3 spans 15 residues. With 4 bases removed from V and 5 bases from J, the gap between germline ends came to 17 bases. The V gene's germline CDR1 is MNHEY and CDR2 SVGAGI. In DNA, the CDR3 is TGTGCCAGCAGTTCTTTTCGCGGGCCGAGCGAGACCCAGTACTTC. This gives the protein CASSSFRGPSETQYF.

CDR3 DNA: TGTGCCAGCAGGACCAGGGCAGGAGGCTACACCTTC. This translates into CASRTRAGGYTF. The chain combines TRBV9 with TRBJ1-2; the D gene is possibly TRBD1 (5 bases). Per germline, CDR1 SGDLS and CDR2 YYNGEE. The CDR3 contains 12 residues. Trimming removed 5 bases from V and 8 bases from J, with 13 bases in between.

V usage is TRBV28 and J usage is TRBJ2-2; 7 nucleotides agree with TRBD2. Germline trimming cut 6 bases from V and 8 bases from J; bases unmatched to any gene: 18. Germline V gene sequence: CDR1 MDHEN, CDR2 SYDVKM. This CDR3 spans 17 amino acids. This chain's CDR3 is CASSTSGESGVSGELFF. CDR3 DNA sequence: TGTGCCAGCAGCACAAGCGGGGAGAGCGGGGTATCGGGGGAGCTGTTTTTT.

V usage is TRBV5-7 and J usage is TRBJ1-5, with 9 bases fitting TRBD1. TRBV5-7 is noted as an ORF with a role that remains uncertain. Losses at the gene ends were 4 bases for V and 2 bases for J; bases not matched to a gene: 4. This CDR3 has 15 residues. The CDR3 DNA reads TGTGCCAGCAGCCGACAGGGGGGGGGCAATCAGCCCCAGCATTTT. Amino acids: CASSRQGGGNQPQHF.

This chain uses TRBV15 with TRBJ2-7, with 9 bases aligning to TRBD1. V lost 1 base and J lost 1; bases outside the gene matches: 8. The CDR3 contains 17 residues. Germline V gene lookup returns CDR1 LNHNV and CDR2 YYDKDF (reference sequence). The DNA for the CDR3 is TGTGCCACCAGCAGAGGCGCCGGGACAGGGAGTTCCTACGAGCAGTACTTC. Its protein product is CATSRGAGTGSSYEQYF.

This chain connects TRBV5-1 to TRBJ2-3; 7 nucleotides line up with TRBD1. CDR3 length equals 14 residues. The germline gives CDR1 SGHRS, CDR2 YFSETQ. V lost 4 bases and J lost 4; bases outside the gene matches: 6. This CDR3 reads CASSIDRVPDTQYF. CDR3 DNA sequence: TGCGCCAGCAGCATCGACAGGGTTCCAGATACGCAGTATTTT.

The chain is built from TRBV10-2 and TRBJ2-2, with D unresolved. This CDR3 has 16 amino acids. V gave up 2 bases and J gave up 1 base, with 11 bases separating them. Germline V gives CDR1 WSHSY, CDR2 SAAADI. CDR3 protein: CASSESGPGNTGELFF. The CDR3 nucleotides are TGCGCCAGCAGTGAGAGTGGTCCGGGGAACACCGGGGAGCTGTTTTTT.

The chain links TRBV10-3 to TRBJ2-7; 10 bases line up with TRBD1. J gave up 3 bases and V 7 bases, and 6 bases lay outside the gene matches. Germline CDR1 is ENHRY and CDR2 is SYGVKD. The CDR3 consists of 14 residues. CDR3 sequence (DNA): TGTGCCATCAAGAAGACAGGGGGCGACTACGAGCAGTACTTC. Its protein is CAIKKTGGDYEQYF.

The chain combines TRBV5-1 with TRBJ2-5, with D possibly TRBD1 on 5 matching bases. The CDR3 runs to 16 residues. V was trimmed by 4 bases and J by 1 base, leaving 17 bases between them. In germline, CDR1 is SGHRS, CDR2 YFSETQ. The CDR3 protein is CASSLNFRQPQETQYF. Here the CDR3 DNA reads TGCGCCAGCAGCCTTAATTTTCGACAGCCCCAAGAGACCCAGTACTTC.

The CDR3 reads CASSLSGNVGDEQFF. CDR3 nucleotides: TGCGCCAGCAGCTTGTCAGGGAATGTAGGGGATGAGCAGTTCTTC. The J gene is TRBJ2-1, the V gene TRBV5-1; TRBD1 is a possible D gene (5 bases). V was clipped by 1 base and J by 8 bases, with 16 bases between them. This CDR3 is built from 15 residues. In germline, CDR1 is SGHRS, CDR2 YFSETQ.

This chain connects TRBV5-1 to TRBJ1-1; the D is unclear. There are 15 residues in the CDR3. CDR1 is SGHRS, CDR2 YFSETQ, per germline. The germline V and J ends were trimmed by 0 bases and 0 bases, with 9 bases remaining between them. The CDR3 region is CASSLGREMNTEAFF. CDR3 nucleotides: TGCGCCAGCAGCTTGGGTCGGGAGATGAACACTGAAGCTTTCTTT.

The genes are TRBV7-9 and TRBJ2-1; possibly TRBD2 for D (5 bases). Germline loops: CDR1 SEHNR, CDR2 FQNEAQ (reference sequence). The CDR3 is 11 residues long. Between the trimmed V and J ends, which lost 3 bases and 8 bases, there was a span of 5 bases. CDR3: CASSLDYEQFF. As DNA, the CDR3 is TGTGCCAGCAGCTTGGACTATGAGCAGTTCTTC.

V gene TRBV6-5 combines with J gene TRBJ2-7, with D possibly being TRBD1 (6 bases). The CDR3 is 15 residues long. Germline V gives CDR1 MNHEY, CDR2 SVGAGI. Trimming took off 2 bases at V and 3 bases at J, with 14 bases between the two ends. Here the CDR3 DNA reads TGTGCCAGCAGTTACGGCCTACAGGGTAGCTACGAGCAGTACGTC. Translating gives CASSYGLQGSYEQYV.

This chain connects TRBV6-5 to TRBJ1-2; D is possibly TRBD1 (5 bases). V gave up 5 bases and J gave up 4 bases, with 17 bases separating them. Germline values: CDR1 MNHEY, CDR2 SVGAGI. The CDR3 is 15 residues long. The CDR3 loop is CASSPQGRTGYGYTF. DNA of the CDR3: TGTGCCAGCAGTCCTCAGGGTAGGACGGGCTATGGCTACACCTTC.

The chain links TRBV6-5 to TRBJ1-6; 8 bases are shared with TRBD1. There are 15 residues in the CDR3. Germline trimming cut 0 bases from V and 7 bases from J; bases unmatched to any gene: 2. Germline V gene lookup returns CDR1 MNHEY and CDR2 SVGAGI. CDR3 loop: CASSYSRQGNSPLHF. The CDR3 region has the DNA TGTGCCAGCAGTTACTCCCGACAGGGGAATTCACCCCTCCACTTT.

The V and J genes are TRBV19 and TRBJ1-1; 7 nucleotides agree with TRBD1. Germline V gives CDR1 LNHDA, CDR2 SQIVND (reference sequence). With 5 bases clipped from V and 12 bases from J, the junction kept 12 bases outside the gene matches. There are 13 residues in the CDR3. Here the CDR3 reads CASSEGARLTSFF. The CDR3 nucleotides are TGTGCCAGTAGTGAGGGGGCCCGACTGACGTCTTTCTTT.

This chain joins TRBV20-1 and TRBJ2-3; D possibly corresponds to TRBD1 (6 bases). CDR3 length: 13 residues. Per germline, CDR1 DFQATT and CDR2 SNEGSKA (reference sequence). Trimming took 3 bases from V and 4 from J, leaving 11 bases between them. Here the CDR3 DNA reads TGCAGTGCTAGTCTAGAGGGGGCAGATACGCAGTATTTT. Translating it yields CSASLEGADTQYF.

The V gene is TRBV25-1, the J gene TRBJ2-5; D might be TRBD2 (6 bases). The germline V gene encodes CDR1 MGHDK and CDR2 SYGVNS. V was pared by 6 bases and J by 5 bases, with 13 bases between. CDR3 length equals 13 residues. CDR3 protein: CASRPPGRETQYF. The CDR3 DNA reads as TGTGCCAGCAGACCCCCGGGGAGGGAGACCCAGTACTTC.

The CDR3 loop is CASSWTGDQPQHF. For the CDR3, the DNA is TGCGCCAGCAGTTGGACAGGCGATCAGCCCCAGCATTTT. This chain uses TRBV4-1 with TRBJ1-5; 7 bases fit TRBD1. CDR3 length equals 13 residues. Trimming took 6 bases from V and 5 from J; bases not matched to a gene: 4. Germline V CDR1 and CDR2: MGHRA, YSYEKL.

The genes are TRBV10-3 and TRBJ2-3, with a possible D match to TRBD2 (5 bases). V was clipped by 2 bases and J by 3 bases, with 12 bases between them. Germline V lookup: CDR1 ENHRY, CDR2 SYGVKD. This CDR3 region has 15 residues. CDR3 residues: CAISERGIGTDTQYF. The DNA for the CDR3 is TGTGCCATCAGTGAGCGGGGAATCGGGACAGATACGCAGTATTTT.

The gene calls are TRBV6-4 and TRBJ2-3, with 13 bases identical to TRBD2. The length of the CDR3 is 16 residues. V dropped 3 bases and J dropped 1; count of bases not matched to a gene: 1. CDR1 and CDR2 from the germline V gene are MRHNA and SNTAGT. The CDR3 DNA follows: TGTGCCAGCAGTGAAGGACTAGCGGGGGGCACAGATACGCAGTATTTT. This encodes CASSEGLAGGTDTQYF.

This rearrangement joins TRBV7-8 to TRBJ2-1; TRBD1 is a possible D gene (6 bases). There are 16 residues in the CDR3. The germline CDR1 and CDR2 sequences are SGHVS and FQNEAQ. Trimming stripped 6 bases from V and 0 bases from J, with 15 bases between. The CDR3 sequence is CASRQGPAYSYNEQFF. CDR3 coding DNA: TGTGCCAGCAGACAGGGTCCTGCCTACTCCTACAATGAGCAGTTCTTC.

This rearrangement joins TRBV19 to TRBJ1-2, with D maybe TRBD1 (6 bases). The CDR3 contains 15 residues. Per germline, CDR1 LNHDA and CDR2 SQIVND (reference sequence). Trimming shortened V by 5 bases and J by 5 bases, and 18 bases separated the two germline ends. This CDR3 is CASSPIKTGWYGYTF. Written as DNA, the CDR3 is TGTGCCAGTAGTCCGATTAAAACAGGGTGGTATGGCTACACCTTC.

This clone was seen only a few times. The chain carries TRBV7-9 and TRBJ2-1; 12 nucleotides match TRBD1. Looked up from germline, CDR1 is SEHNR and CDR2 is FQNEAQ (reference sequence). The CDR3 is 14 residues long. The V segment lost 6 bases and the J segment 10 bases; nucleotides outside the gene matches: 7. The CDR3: CASSSGTGGEEQFF. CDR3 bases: TGTGCCAGCAGTTCGGGGACAGGGGGCGAGGAGCAGTTCTTC.

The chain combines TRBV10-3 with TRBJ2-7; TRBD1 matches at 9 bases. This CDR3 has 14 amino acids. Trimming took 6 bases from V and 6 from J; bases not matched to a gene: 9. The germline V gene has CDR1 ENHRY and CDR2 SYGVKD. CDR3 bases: TGTGCCATCAGGAAGGACAGGGGCGCGCGCGAGCAGTACGTC. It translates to CAIRKDRGAREQYV.

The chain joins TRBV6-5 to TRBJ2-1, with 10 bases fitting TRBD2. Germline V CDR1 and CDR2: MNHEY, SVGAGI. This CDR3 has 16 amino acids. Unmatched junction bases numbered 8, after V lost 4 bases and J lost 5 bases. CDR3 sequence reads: CASSSLTSGRDNEQFF. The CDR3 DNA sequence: TGTGCCAGCAGTTCCCTGACTAGCGGGCGGGACAATGAGCAGTTCTTC.